Detailed here is one TCR beta chain. This clone was picked up one time. This clone's antigen is unknown. No qualities accompany the bases; no much larger clone lies one base away. The junction shows trimming of 2 bases on V and 7 bases on J, plus 12 bases between the germline ends. The germline V gene yields MNHEY for CDR1 and SVGEGT for CDR2. The CDR3 measures 14 amino acids from cysteine to phenylalanine. The sequence is cut down to CDR3 DNA, 42 bases in frame from base 1. TCRbeta CDR3 regions were amplified from genomic DNA using the immunoSEQ Assay, a bias-controlled multiplex PCR. Under the source paper's analysis protocol: Within the assay, amplification of reference gene primers was used to estimate how many nucleated cells each sample contained. Sequence reads were collapsed and filtered to measure the absolute abundance of every unique TCRbeta CDR3 rearrangement. Productive Simpson clonality was computed per sample as the square root of Simpson's diversity index over productive rearrangements. The source is immuneACCESS, and TCRdb retained only in-frame sequences with V and J called. Part of the clones is not carried over; for the studies checked, unresolved V genes explain less than half of this, and the remainder is unexplained. V, J and clone size were drawn from that table, and D and trimming were deduced from the DNA. This sample comprises approximately 80,000 clones, under 90% of them detected only once. Over 35% of the sample lies in the top ten.

Whole blood was collected in K2EDTA tubes by collaborating institutions according to the institutions' own protocols. For TCRbeta analysis, collaborators shipped samples in one of three forms: frozen whole blood, isolated PBMCs, or DNA extracted from either of those sample types. These data come from a study of blood T cell repertoires in COVID-19 (TCRdb year 2020). About the study as a whole: The collaborator samples originated in the United States, Italy and Spain and spanned the acute and convalescent phases of COVID-19. The repertoires were released in a freely available public database meant as a resource for research on the immune response to SARS-CoV-2. The prospective study material was composed of cDNA or gDNA derived from T cells, B-cell-depleted T cells, or PBMCs. Samples came from the ongoing ImmuneRACE study (first 160 participants) plus 1,254 subjects from 6 global collaborators. Subjects who had been exposed to COVID-19, were actively infected with it, or had recovered from it provided the deeply sampled blood TCRbeta repertoires that made up the dataset. Nearly every sample came with metadata listing a de-identified subject ID, COVID-19 status, age in years and sex. Where available, HLA class I and class II types were taken from metadata supplied by the sample provider and were not determined by assay-based typing. On the study overall, not on this receptor specifically: Clinical and demographic metadata were provided uncurated, with the amount varying by source and participant.

The chain was built from TRBV6-2 or TRBV6-3 and TRBJ1-5; a weak D assignment points to TRBD1 (5 bases agree). The TCR comes from a man older than 75 with acute or convalescent COVID-19. The sequencing sample was made of peripheral blood. The DNA is as follows: TGTGCCAGCAGTTACGAAGGGGCGCGGCAGCCCCAGCATTTT. Translation gives CASSYEGARQPQHF.